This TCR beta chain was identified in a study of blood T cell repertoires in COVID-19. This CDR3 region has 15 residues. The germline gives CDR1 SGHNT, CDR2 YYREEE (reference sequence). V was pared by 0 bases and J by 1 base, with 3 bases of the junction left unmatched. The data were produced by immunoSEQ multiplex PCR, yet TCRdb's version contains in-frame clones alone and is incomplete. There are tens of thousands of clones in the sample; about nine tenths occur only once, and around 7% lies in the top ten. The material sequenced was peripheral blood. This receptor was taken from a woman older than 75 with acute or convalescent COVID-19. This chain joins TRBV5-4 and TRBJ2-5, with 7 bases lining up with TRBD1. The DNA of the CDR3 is TGTGCCAGCAGCTTGGCCGGGGACAGCCAAGAGACCCAGTACTTC. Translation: CASSLAGDSQETQYF.